This T cell receptor beta chain originates from a study of OX40 agonist ivuxolimab in advanced cancers. Study-wide context: Patients with hepatocellular carcinoma, melanoma, renal cell or head and neck cancer made up the dose-escalation patients. Three patients responded partially, comprising one with hepatocellular carcinoma and two with cutaneous melanoma.

The CDR3 has 14 residues. V lost 3 bases and J lost 1, with 6 bases in between. Germline V CDR1 and CDR2: MDHEN, SYDVKM. Data came from immunoSEQ multiplex PCR; TCRdb stores just in-frame clones and leaves some out. The repertoire includes about 20,000 clones, roughly 69% of them detected once, and around 30% sits in the top ten. This clonotype was obtained from an adult with an advanced solid tumor such as melanoma, head and neck, liver or kidney cancer. Sequences were derived from CD4+ or CD8+ T cells sorted from blood, sampled in a trial of the OX40 agonist ivuxolimab. The chain joins TRBV28 to TRBJ2-2; D is uncertain. The CDR3 is CASSFRKNTGELFF. The DNA of the CDR3 is TGTGCCAGCAGTTTTCGGAAGAACACCGGGGAGCTGTTTTTT.